Sequencing of this TCR beta chain was carried out in a study of OX40 agonist ivuxolimab in advanced cancers. For the study at large: At around 83% male, the cohort had a mean age of 60 years, ranging from about 20 to 79.

Libraries were prepared by immunoSEQ multiplex PCR; TCRdb keeps only in-frame clonotypes and omits some of them. The data hold approximately 47,000 clones, with 87% observed a single time. General study findings and limits: In the expanded peripheral T cells, antigen specificity was never determined. Partly responding patients at 0.1-3.0 mg/kg showed some of the smallest clonal expansion. CD8+ T cells were the subset that, on average, had more expanded clones than CD4+.

There are 14 residues in the CDR3. Germline assignment: CDR1 GTSNPN and CDR2 SVGIG (reference sequence). Trimming took 3 bases from V and 1 from J, leaving 10 bases between them. This clone occurred a few times. Antigen specificity is unknown. The source material was CD4+ or CD8+ T cells sorted from blood, sampled in a trial of the OX40 agonist ivuxolimab. The chain links TRBV30 to TRBJ1-3, with D tentatively TRBD1 (5 bases). The sequence derives from an adult with an advanced solid tumor such as melanoma, head and neck, liver or kidney cancer. CDR3 protein: CAWSWGVSGNTIYF. The DNA of the CDR3 is TGTGCCTGGAGCTGGGGGGTTTCTGGAAACACCATATATTTT. Looking up the rest from reference TRBV30 and TRBJ1-3 gives the full variable domain: SQTIHQWPATLVQPVGSPLSLECTVEGTSNPNLYWYRQAAGRGLQLLFYSVGIGQISSEVPQNLSASRPQDRQFILSSKKLLLSDSGFYLCAWSWGVSGNTIYFGEGSWLTVV.